The 6 T cell receptor beta chains below were found in one sample sequenced in a study of blood T cell repertoires in COVID-19. The protocol was immunoSEQ multiplex PCR, while the TCRdb copy is restricted to in-frame clones and leaves out a portion. The sample yields more than 65,000 clones, around four fifths seen once. The sample consisted of peripheral blood. The receptors come from a man between 45 and 60 years old with active COVID-19.

The chain has TRBV6-6 and TRBJ2-3; the D gene is possibly TRBD2 (5 bases). Trimming took off 2 bases at V and 2 bases at J, with 11 bases between the two ends. The V gene's germline CDR1 is MNHNY and CDR2 SVGAGI (reference sequence). The CDR3 contains 15 residues. This CDR3 reads CASSYSPGTTDTQYF. CDR3 nucleotide sequence: TGTGCCAGCAGTTACAGTCCGGGAACCACAGATACGCAGTATTTT.

The chain links TRBV28 to TRBJ1-2, with TRBD1 matching 7 bases. The CDR3 length is 14 residues. V was pared by 5 bases and J by 5 bases, with 8 bases of the junction left unmatched. The germline CDR1 and CDR2 sequences are MDHEN and SYDVKM. As DNA, the CDR3 is TGTGCCAGCAGTACCCCCGACAGGGCATATGGCTACACCTTC. Encoded protein: CASSTPDRAYGYTF.

The V gene is TRBV5-1, the J gene TRBJ1-1; tentatively, D is TRBD1 (5 bases). The V end was cut by 1 base, the J end by 1 base, with 11 bases between. Germline V gene lookup returns CDR1 SGHRS and CDR2 YFSETQ. This CDR3 contains 15 residues. In nucleotides, the CDR3 is TGCGCCAGCAGCTTGCTGTGGGGCCGGAACACTGAAGCTTTCTTT. It codes for CASSLLWGRNTEAFF.

This clone was counted once. The rearrangement links TRBV6-2 or TRBV6-3 to TRBJ1-1; TRBD1 is a possible D gene (6 bases). V was clipped by 6 bases and J by 11 bases, with 19 bases between them. Germline-derived CDR1 and CDR2 are MNHEY and SVGEGT. This CDR3 is built from 13 residues. In nucleotides, the CDR3 is TGTGCCAGCAGCCGAGGGGGGGGGCTGGAGGCTTTCTTT. Its protein product is CASSRGGGLEAFF.

This rearrangement joins TRBV19 to TRBJ2-7, with D tentatively TRBD2 (6 bases). Germline CDR1 reads LNHDA; CDR2 reads SQIVND (reference sequence). V lost 1 base, J lost 2 bases, and 12 bases lay in between. The CDR3 is 15 residues long. CDR3 bases: TGTGCCAGTAGTATAGGTGAAGGGGAGGCCTACGAGCAGTACTTC. This translates into CASSIGEGEAYEQYF.

This clone has a single count. J is TRBJ1-1 and V is TRBV18, with a possible D match to TRBD1 (5 bases). Germline V gives CDR1 KGHSH, CDR2 LQKENI. The CDR3 totals 11 residues. Between the trimmed V and J ends, which lost 8 bases and 6 bases, there was a span of 10 bases. CDR3 region: CASRTGSEAFF. The CDR3 DNA reads TGTGCCAGCCGAACAGGTTCTGAAGCTTTCTTT.